This T cell receptor beta chain was retrieved from a study of blood T cell repertoires in COVID-19. This CDR3 has 16 residues. Germline values: CDR1 SGHTA, CDR2 FQGNSA. The V gene end was trimmed by 5 bases and the J gene end by 5 bases; junction bases not matched to a gene: 12. Profiled with immunoSEQ multiplex PCR; TCRdb holds only in-frame clones, not every one. The repertoire holds under 350,000 clones, with about nine tenths as singletons. One Seattle source followed patients from active infection through their disease course. Sequencing was performed on peripheral blood. This chain joins TRBV7-2 and TRBJ2-3, with 8 bases aligning to TRBD2. This receptor was identified in a woman aged 25 to 39 with COVID-19, enrolled during active disease. The chain's CDR3 is CASSLMGSGGLDTQYF. The CDR3 DNA reads as TGTGCCAGCAGCCTCATGGGCAGCGGGGGATTAGATACGCAGTATTTT.